Listed here are 13 T cell receptor beta chains from one sample, sequenced in a study of T cells after somatic rescue of genetic block. The repertoire was sequenced with immunoSEQ multiplex PCR; TCRdb's copy has only in-frame clones and lacks some. The top ten hold about 1.5% of the sample, which has tens of thousands of clones, approximately 90% seen once. Sequenced input: peripheral blood mononuclear cells (PBMCs). Receptor source: a young woman.

The chain is built from TRBV7-3 and TRBJ2-3, with 8 bases identical to TRBD1. The CDR3 is 17 amino acids. V gave up 2 bases and J gave up 0 bases; unmatched junction bases: 7. Per the germline V gene, CDR1 is SGHTA and CDR2 is FQGTGA. This chain's CDR3 is CASSLGQGLLSTDTQYF. CDR3 DNA: TGTGCCAGCAGCTTAGGACAGGGACTTTTGAGCACAGATACGCAGTATTTT.

The chain recombines TRBV21-1 with TRBJ2-7; TRBD1, as called in the table, went unchecked against the DNA. TRBV21-1 is deemed a pseudogene. The CDR3 length is 15 residues. CDR3 sequence (DNA): TGTGCCAGCAGCCCCGGGGACAGAAACTCCTACGAGCAGTACTTC. This gives the protein CASSPGDRNSYEQYF.

V and J are TRBV7-6 and TRBJ2-3; 9 bases are shared with TRBD2. In germline, CDR1 is SGHVS, CDR2 FNYEAQ. The CDR3 is made up of 15 amino acids. With 6 bases clipped from V and 2 bases from J, the junction kept 6 bases outside the gene matches. The chain's CDR3 is CASRSLAGNTDTQYF. In DNA form, the CDR3 reads TGTGCCAGCAGGTCGCTAGCGGGGAACACAGATACGCAGTATTTT.

This chain connects TRBV5-1 to TRBJ1-1; D remains ambiguous. The V end was cut by 5 bases, the J end by 5 bases, with 7 bases between. The CDR3 extends over 11 amino acids. Per the germline V gene, CDR1 is SGHRS and CDR2 is YFSETQ. The CDR3 sequence is CASRATTEAFF. The CDR3 DNA reads as TGCGCCAGCAGGGCCACAACTGAAGCTTTCTTT. The entire variable domain, with the rest obtained from reference TRBV5-1 and TRBJ1-1, is as follows: KAGVTQTPRYLIKTRGQQVTLSCSPISGHRSVSWYQQTPGQGLQFLFEYFSETQRNKGNFPGRFSGRQFSNSRSEMNVSTLELGDSALYLCASRATTEAFFGQGTRLTVV.

The gene calls are TRBV15 and TRBJ2-4, with D tentatively TRBD1 (5 bases). Germline V CDR1 and CDR2: LNHNV, YYDKDF (reference sequence). This CDR3 contains 16 residues. The V and J ends lost 1 base and 6 bases respectively, with 16 bases between them. CDR3 sequence (DNA): TGTGCCACCAGCAGAGGAGGTCGGCAGGGCGCAAACATTCAGTACTTC. Amino acid sequence: CATSRGGRQGANIQYF.

The J gene is TRBJ2-5, the V gene TRBV11-2, with TRBD2 matching over 12 bases. In germline, CDR1 is SGHAT, CDR2 FQNNGV. V trimming: 2 bases; J trimming: 7 bases; junction bases outside the gene matches: 8. The CDR3 length is 16 residues. The CDR3 nucleotides read TGTGCCAGCAGCTTAAGTTATCAGACTAGCGGGAGGACCCAGTACTTC. Its translation is CASSLSYQTSGRTQYF.

This clone has just a few counts. The chain employs TRBV30 and TRBJ1-1; 7 bases match TRBD1. Per the germline V gene, CDR1 is GTSNPN and CDR2 is SVGIG (reference sequence). This CDR3 region has 16 residues. With V trimmed by 2 bases and J by 1 base, 10 bases remained unmatched. CDR3 region: CAWSTPTGNTNTEAFF. CDR3 in DNA: TGTGCCTGGAGTACCCCGACAGGGAATACGAACACTGAAGCTTTCTTT.

For the CDR3, the DNA is TGTGCCAGCAGCCGACAGGGGTTGTACGAGCAGTACTTC. Protein sequence: CASSRQGLYEQYF. The chain links TRBV14 to TRBJ2-7; 8 positions agree with TRBD1. J gave up 4 bases and V 4 bases, and 3 bases lay outside the gene matches. This CDR3 spans 13 amino acids. Germline CDR1 SGHDN, CDR2 FVKESK.

This CDR3 reads CASSVGGIRTDTQYF. CDR3 coding DNA: TGTGCCAGTAGTGTGGGGGGGATCCGAACAGATACGCAGTATTTT. The chain links TRBV19 to TRBJ2-3; TRBD2 matches 7 bases. Losses at the gene ends were 5 bases for V and 3 bases for J; bases not matched to a gene: 8. CDR1 is LNHDA and CDR2 is SQIVND in the germline V gene (reference sequence). The CDR3 has 15 amino acids.

V and J are TRBV5-1 and TRBJ1-2, with 11 bases matching TRBD1. Germline CDR1 reads SGHRS; CDR2 reads YFSETQ. CDR3 length: 13 residues. V was clipped by 4 bases and J by 7 bases; unmatched bases: 3. CDR3 DNA: TGCGCCAGCAGCATTGGACAGGGGGCTGGCTACACCTTC. As protein: CASSIGQGAGYTF.

This rearrangement joins TRBV14 to TRBJ1-1; D unclear. Germline assignment: CDR1 SGHDN and CDR2 FVKESK. V lost 0 bases and J lost 0, with 8 bases in between. The CDR3 length is 15 residues. The CDR3 DNA is TGTGCCAGCAGCCAAGATCCAAATATGAACACTGAAGCTTTCTTT. Residues: CASSQDPNMNTEAFF.

The chain uses TRBV18 and TRBJ1-1; TRBD1 matches at 7 bases. Germline CDR1 is KGHSH and CDR2 is LQKENI. The CDR3 spans 16 residues. Trimming took 3 bases from V and 5 from J; bases not matched to a gene: 12. The CDR3 DNA reads as TGTGCCAGCTCACCCCTCCGGGACAGAGTTAGGACTGAAGCTTTCTTT. This codes for CASSPLRDRVRTEAFF.

V and J are TRBV6-6 and TRBJ1-1, with TRBD1 as a possible D gene (5 bases). Per germline, CDR1 MNHNY and CDR2 SVGAGI (reference sequence). This CDR3 comprises 13 residues. V was trimmed by 0 bases and J by 5 bases, leaving 7 bases between them. This chain's CDR3 is CASSYSEGTEAFF. The CDR3 DNA reads TGTGCCAGCAGTTACTCGGAGGGGACTGAAGCTTTCTTT.